This TCR beta chain was sequenced in a study of blood T cell repertoires in COVID-19 (dated by TCRdb to the early 2020s). For the study in its entirety: Collaborator samples came from the United States, Italy and Spain and covered acute and convalescent phases of COVID-19. Where available, HLA class I and class II types were obtained from metadata supplied by the sample provider rather than from assay-based typing. The dataset comprised deeply sampled blood TCRbeta repertoires from subjects exposed to, actively infected with, or recovered from COVID-19. Sample metadata almost always included a de-identified subject ID, COVID-19 status, age in years and sex. Samples were obtained from the ongoing ImmuneRACE study (first 160 participants) and from about 1,300 subjects provided by 6 global collaborators. The prospective study material was composed of cDNA or gDNA derived from T cells, B-cell-depleted T cells, or PBMCs. The repertoires were released in a freely available public database intended as a resource for research on the immune response to SARS-CoV-2.

TCRbeta CDR3 regions were amplified from genomic DNA by means of the immunoSEQ Assay, a bias-controlled multiplex PCR. Concerning the study's data processing: The number of nucleated cells in each sample was estimated from the amplification of reference gene primers within the assay. Sequence reads were collapsed and filtered to measure the absolute abundance of every unique TCRbeta CDR3 rearrangement. Productive Simpson clonality was computed per sample as the square root of Simpson's diversity index over productive rearrangements. As stored in TCRdb, this immuneACCESS dataset retains in-frame rearrangements with V and J assigned. A fraction of the clones does not appear; measured against another copy, unresolved V genes explain less than half of the discrepancy, and the remainder lacks a known reason. V and J calls and clone size come straight from that table; D and trimming were deduced from the DNA. This sample has just under 250,000 clones in its table, and 75% to 90% of those were observed once. In total, the top ten clones hold 3% to 3.5% of the sample.

A second Seattle source provided samples from volunteer blood donors who had recovered from COVID-19. Whole blood was collected in K2EDTA tubes by collaborating institutions according to the institutions' own protocols. For TCRbeta analysis, collaborators shipped samples as frozen whole blood, isolated PBMCs, or DNA extracted from either of those sample types. On this clone itself: Which antigen it targets is not known. Base qualities were left out, and no much larger clone turns up one base away.

Study-wide findings and limitations: How much clinical and demographic metadata was included differed by source and by participant, and the metadata was provided uncurated.

Material: peripheral blood. The clonotype comes from a woman aged 25-40 years who had recovered from COVID-19.

The CDR3 reads as follows: CASGQGNFYGYTF. The sequence in DNA is TGTGCCAGCGGGCAGGGGAACTTCTATGGCTACACCTTC. The V and J genes are TRBV12-3 or TRBV12-4 and TRBJ1-2; a weak D assignment points to TRBD1 (6 bases agree). From cysteine to phenylalanine, the CDR3 is 13 amino acids long. Just the 39-base CDR3 DNA is kept, in frame starting at base 1. V gives up 8 bases and J gives up 4 bases, and the segment between their germline ends measures 14 bases.